The source of this T cell receptor (beta chain) is a study of cytomegalovirus exposure and HLA in healthy donors. General study findings and limits: Using a false discovery rate of 0.05, a later analysis showed that 15,000 to 20,000 TCR beta sequences were associated with HLA alleles. The study put 150 to 200 TCR beta chains on its list as cytomegalovirus-associated. When the data were analyzed later, several of the most significant clusters appeared to be linked to common viral pathogens. Many donors shared some public TCRs, even though most TCR sequences were rare.

To note about this clone: Its specificity is unknown.

60 Vbeta and 13 Jbeta primers were used in PCR. Sequencing was performed with immunoSEQ multiplex PCR; in TCRdb, only in-frame clones are kept and a portion is missing. The repertoire has about 120,000 clones, about 83% of them found once; the top ten carry about 3.5%. The CDR3 contains 14 residues. J lost 9 bases, V lost 7 bases, and 8 bases had no gene match. Germline CDR1 is SQVTM and CDR2 is ANQGSEA. The sample was PBMCs. The V gene is TRBV29-1, the J gene TRBJ2-1; TRBD2 agrees at 14 bases. The sequence was collected from a woman aged 40 to 50 in good health and CMV-seropositive. The CDR3 sequence is CSGMGLAGVGEQFF. The DNA of the CDR3 is TGCAGCGGAATGGGACTAGCGGGAGTGGGTGAGCAGTTCTTC.